This T cell receptor beta chain was found in a study of blood T cell repertoires in COVID-19. About the study: T cells, B-cell-depleted T cells, or PBMCs provided the cDNA or gDNA that served as material.

Authors' methods: By means of reference gene primer amplification, nucleated cell counts were estimated. Here immunoSEQ multiplex PCR was the method, and the copy in TCRdb shows in-frame clones only, minus some. V, J and clone size are those of that table, while D and trimming were read from the DNA. The sample consists of 250,000 to 350,000 clones, approximately 90% of them appearing once. Seattle researchers signed up patients amid active infection and tracked them longitudinally. Germline V gives CDR1 MNHNS, CDR2 SASEGT. Trimming pared 3 bases from V and 4 bases from J, leaving 16 bases between. The CDR3 runs 16 residues.

Sequenced: peripheral blood. This receptor was identified in a woman aged 25 to 39 with COVID-19, enrolled during active disease. The genes are TRBV6-1 and TRBJ1-5, with D possibly being TRBD1 (5 bases). CDR3 nucleotides: TGTGCCAGCAGTGACCTAGGGGTTACAGAAAATCAGCCCCAGCATTTT. Protein: CASSDLGVTENQPQHF.